The clone carrying this TCR beta chain was counted only a few times. Its specificity is not known. At the survey level, the v3.0 immunoSEQ assay was run. Method: immunoSEQ multiplex PCR; TCRdb's copy keeps in-frame clones and lacks some. The sample records some 31,000 clones, 65% to 80% being singletons. The sample is drawn from a study of long-term antiretroviral therapy in people with HIV. Overall study: Samples collected earliest predate the 2015 immediate-ART recommendation by about a decade.

The study, taken as a whole, reports: Dominance of pre-ART expanded clones persisted, fluctuating and often declining after ART. With ART, diversity went up but was still lower than in transplant donor controls.

CDR1 and CDR2 (germline): MNHEY, SVGAGI. The CDR3 contains 13 residues. Trimming took 4 bases from V and 7 from J, leaving 11 bases between them. Donors each had at least one pre-ART PBMC sample and at least two post-ART ones. The V and J genes are TRBV6-5 and TRBJ1-5; D ambiguous. The clonotype comes from a woman between 50 and 59 years old with HIV. The input for sequencing was unsorted PBMCs, taken 3.1 years after starting antiretroviral therapy. The CDR3 coding sequence is TGTGCCAGCAGTTCCCGGATGGAACAGCCCCAGCATTTT. This codes for CASSSRMEQPQHF.